This TCR beta chain appears in the sequencing data of a study of identical twins. Findings and caveats of the study: Invariant populations such as MAIT and iNKT cells could partly muddle zero-insertion analyses.

On this clonotype: Its antigen is not identified.

One entry per CDR3 protein, called by TCRdb with MiXCR from the 5' RACE reads. The repertoire holds around 960,000 distinct CDR3 sequences, with approximately 13% as singletons. The V segment lost 3 bases and the J segment 3 bases; nucleotides outside the gene matches: 12. The CDR3 extends over 19 amino acids. Germline V gene sequence: CDR1 SGHAT, CDR2 FQDESV (reference sequence). This sample was also put to use in a study of yellow fever vaccine responses in identical twins.

This sequence was found in a woman aged 18 to 35 in good health. V usage is TRBV11-1 and J usage is TRBJ2-3; 13 bases fit TRBD2. Sequenced: PBMCs. The DNA of the CDR3 is TGTGCCAGCAGCTTCGGGACAGGACTAGCGGGAGTAATAACAGATACGCAGTATTTT. Translated: CASSFGTGLAGVITDTQYF.